This T cell receptor beta chain was sequenced in a study of response to subunit inactivated influenza vaccine. Study-wide results and caveats: Authors suggested each seasonal influenza vaccination recruits few new T cells.

TCRdb independently ran MiXCR on the RT-PCR reads; one entry per CDR3 protein. The sample lists 450,000 to 700,000 distinct CDR3 sequences, 13% to 15% occurring once. Trimming pared 5 bases from V and 6 bases from J, leaving 11 bases between. Germline assignment: CDR1 SGHAT and CDR2 FQNNGV. The CDR3 extends over 12 amino acids. Worth noting for this clonotype: The target antigen is unknown.

This chain connects TRBV11-2 to TRBJ2-7; D gene unclear. This receptor was obtained from a man aged 45 to 65 who received an inactivated influenza vaccine. The sample consisted of PBMCs from blood, taken approximately 12 days after vaccination. The CDR3 loop reads CASSPHIREQYF. The CDR3 nucleotides are TGTGCCAGCAGCCCCCACATCCGCGAGCAGTACTTC.